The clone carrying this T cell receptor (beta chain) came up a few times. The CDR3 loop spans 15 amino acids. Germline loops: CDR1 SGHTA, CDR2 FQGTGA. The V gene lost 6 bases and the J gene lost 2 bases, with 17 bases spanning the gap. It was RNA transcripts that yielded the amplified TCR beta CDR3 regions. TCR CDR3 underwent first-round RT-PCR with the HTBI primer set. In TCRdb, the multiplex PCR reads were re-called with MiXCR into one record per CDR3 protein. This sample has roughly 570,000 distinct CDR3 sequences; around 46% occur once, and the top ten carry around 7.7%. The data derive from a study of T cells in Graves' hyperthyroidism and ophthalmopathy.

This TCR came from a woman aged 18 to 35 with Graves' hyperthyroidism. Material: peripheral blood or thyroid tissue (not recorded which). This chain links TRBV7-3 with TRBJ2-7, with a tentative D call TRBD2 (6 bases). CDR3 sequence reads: CASSFSGGGAYEQYF. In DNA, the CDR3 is TGTGCCAGCAGTTTCTCCGGGGGTGGCGCCTACGAGCAGTACTTC.